The TCR beta chain described here comes from a study of PD-1 blockade in classical Hodgkin lymphoma. Germline lookup yields CDR1 SNHLY and CDR2 FYNNEI. Trimming pared 2 bases from V and 8 bases from J, leaving 9 bases between. The CDR3 runs 12 residues. This table comes from immunoSEQ multiplex PCR, and its TCRdb copy is limited to in-frame clones, with some not included. The sample shows fewer than 35,000 clones, about 90% of them seen only once. Time point defined: cycle 4 day 1 (C4D1), after more than five weeks of nivolumab. No patient escaped relapse after autologous stem cell transplantation, and brentuximab vedotin exposure varied. Investigators isolated CD4+ T cells from thawed PBMCs through magnetic negative selection.

The TCR sequence derives from a human donor with classical Hodgkin lymphoma. The input for sequencing was CD4+ T cells from blood, taken before the fourth cycle of nivolumab. The chain is built from TRBV2 and TRBJ1-1; D not resolved. CDR3 nucleotides: TGTGCCAGCAGTGAAAGGACCCTCGAAGCTTTCTTT. Amino acids: CASSERTLEAFF.